These 12 T cell receptor beta chains were all obtained from the same sample, sequenced in a study of response to subunit inactivated influenza vaccine. TCRdb analysed the RT-PCR reads with MiXCR anew, one entry per CDR3 protein. Of 500,000 to 550,000 distinct CDR3 sequences listed, roughly 7.6% are singletons. Sequences were derived from PBMCs from blood, sampled less than 30 months after vaccination. Receptors originate from a man between 50 and 75 years old who received an inactivated influenza vaccine.

V is TRBV4-2 and J is TRBJ2-7; TRBD1 might be the D (5 bases). The V gene's germline CDR1 is LGHNA and CDR2 YNFKEQ. The CDR3 sequence is 16 residues long. Between the trimmed V and J ends, which lost 0 bases and 0 bases, there was a span of 12 bases. The CDR3 reads CASSQDTTVVSYEQYF. In nucleotides, the CDR3 is TGTGCCAGCAGCCAAGATACGACAGTCGTCTCCTACGAGCAGTACTTC.

The CDR3 spells CASSLDRMGEQFF. The CDR3 DNA sequence: TGCGCCAGCAGCTTAGACAGGATGGGTGAGCAGTTCTTC. V is TRBV5-1 and J is TRBJ2-1; TRBD1 is a possible D gene (6 bases). Germline lookup yields CDR1 SGHRS and CDR2 YFSETQ. The CDR3 is 13 amino acids. The germline V and J ends were trimmed by 2 bases and 9 bases, with 12 bases remaining between them.

The table lists this clonotype with many counts. This chain links TRBV6-5 with TRBJ2-5; D ambiguous. CDR3 length equals 14 residues. Looked up from germline, CDR1 is MNHEY and CDR2 is SVGAGI. V lost 2 bases and J 2 bases, leaving 9 bases between the germline ends. As DNA, the CDR3 is TGTGCCAGCAGTTACACGGGTCCTCAAGAGACCCAGTACTTC. The encoded protein is CASSYTGPQETQYF.

This clonotype has a count of ten or more. The V and J genes are TRBV12-3 or TRBV12-4 and TRBJ2-3; 8 bases are shared with TRBD2. The CDR3 is 15 amino acids. V dropped 8 bases and J dropped 4; count of bases not matched to a gene: 11. The CDR3 reads CASLSGGSGPDTQYF. The CDR3, as DNA: TGTGCCAGCCTGTCGGGGGGGTCGGGTCCAGATACGCAGTATTTT.

This clonotype was seen a handful of times. The V call is TRBV4-2, the J call TRBJ1-3; TRBD1 matches 9 bases. CDR3 length: 23 amino acids. J gave up 2 bases and V 5 bases, and 28 bases lay outside the gene matches. Germline V gives CDR1 LGHNA, CDR2 YNFKEQ. The CDR3: CASSTTILTTRDRALRAGNTIYF. CDR3 sequence (DNA): TGTGCCAGCAGCACAACTATCCTAACCACACGGGACAGGGCCCTTAGGGCTGGAAACACCATATATTTT.

This clonotype has a handful of counts. This chain joins TRBV4-3 and TRBJ1-2; D remains unclear. In germline, CDR1 is LGHNA, CDR2 YSLEER. Trimming took 0 bases from V and 4 from J, leaving 21 bases between them. This CDR3 has 18 amino acids. CDR3 amino acids: CASSQEVKAPGWGYGYTF. CDR3 sequence (DNA): TGCGCCAGCAGCCAAGAGGTAAAGGCACCCGGTTGGGGCTATGGCTACACCTTC.

This clonotype was recorded at least ten times. The rearrangement uses TRBV7-9 and TRBJ1-5, with 9 bases fitting TRBD1. CDR3 size: 15 residues. CDR1 is SEHNR, CDR2 FQNEAQ, per germline (reference sequence). The V gene end was trimmed by 0 bases and the J gene end by 6 bases; junction bases not matched to a gene: 3. In DNA, the CDR3 is TGTGCCAGCAGCTTAGCGGGGACAGGGCTTCAGCCCCAGCATTTT. Encoded protein: CASSLAGTGLQPQHF.

This clonotype was found many times. V usage is TRBV2 and J usage is TRBJ1-5, with a tentative D call TRBD1 (6 bases). This CDR3 contains 13 residues. Germline V CDR1 and CDR2: SNHLY, FYNNEI. Trimming left V 6 bases short and J 7 bases short, with 13 bases between. The CDR3 region has the DNA TGTGCCAGCAGAAAAACAGGGAGCCAGCCCCAGCATTTT. Protein: CASRKTGSQPQHF.

The chain uses TRBV4-3 and TRBJ2-1; 8 bases fit TRBD1. J gave up 9 bases and V 0 bases, and 4 bases lay outside the gene matches. This CDR3 contains 14 residues. CDR1 is LGHNA and CDR2 is YSLEER in the germline V gene. CDR3 region: CASSQDRGLGEQFF. The CDR3 DNA follows: TGCGCCAGCAGCCAAGACAGGGGGCTTGGTGAGCAGTTCTTC.

This clonotype was counted at least ten times. The chain carries TRBV6-2 or TRBV6-3 and TRBJ2-2; TRBD1 matches at 7 bases. The CDR3 spans 17 residues. V gave up 4 bases and J gave up 1 base; unmatched junction bases: 9. Germline V gene lookup returns CDR1 MNHEY and CDR2 SVGEGT. Here the CDR3 reads CASSFDRETLNTGELFF. As DNA, the CDR3 is TGTGCCAGCAGTTTCGACAGGGAAACATTGAACACCGGGGAGCTGTTTTTT.

The chain combines TRBV7-7 with TRBJ2-3, with a tentative D call TRBD2 (6 bases). Germline V gene sequence: CDR1 SSHAT, CDR2 FNYEAQ (reference sequence). The CDR3 is 17 residues long. V was trimmed by 5 bases and J by 0 bases, leaving 18 bases between them. The CDR3 coding sequence is TGTGCCAGCAGCCCAGGACTAACACCCTCTAGCACAGATACGCAGTATTTT. It translates to CASSPGLTPSSTDTQYF.

The V and J genes are TRBV15 and TRBJ2-1; 7 bases are shared with TRBD2. There are 17 residues in the CDR3. Germline CDR1 is LNHNV and CDR2 is YYDKDF (reference sequence). V shed 0 bases, J shed 10 bases, and the junction held 15 bases outside the gene matches. The DNA of the CDR3 is TGTGCCACCAGCAGAGATTTTGGGTCTAGCGGTCACGAGGAGCAGTTCTTC. Residues: CATSRDFGSSGHEEQFF.